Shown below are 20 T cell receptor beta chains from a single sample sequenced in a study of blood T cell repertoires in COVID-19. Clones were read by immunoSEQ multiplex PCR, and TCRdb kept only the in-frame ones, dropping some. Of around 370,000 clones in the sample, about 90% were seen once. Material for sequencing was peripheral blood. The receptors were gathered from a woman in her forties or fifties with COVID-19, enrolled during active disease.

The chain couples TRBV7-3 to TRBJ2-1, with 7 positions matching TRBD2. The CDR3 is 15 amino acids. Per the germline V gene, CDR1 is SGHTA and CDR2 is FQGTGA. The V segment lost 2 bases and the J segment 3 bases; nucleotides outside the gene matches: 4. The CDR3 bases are TGTGCCAGCAGCTTAGAAACTAGCGTCTACAATGAGCAGTTCTTC. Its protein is CASSLETSVYNEQFF.

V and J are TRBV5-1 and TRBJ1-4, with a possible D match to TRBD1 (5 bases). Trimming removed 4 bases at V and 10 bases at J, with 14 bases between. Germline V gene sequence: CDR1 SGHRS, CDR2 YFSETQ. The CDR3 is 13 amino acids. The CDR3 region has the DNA TGCGCCAGCAGCCGCGGGGCTAACGGAAAACTGTTTTTT. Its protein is CASSRGANGKLFF.

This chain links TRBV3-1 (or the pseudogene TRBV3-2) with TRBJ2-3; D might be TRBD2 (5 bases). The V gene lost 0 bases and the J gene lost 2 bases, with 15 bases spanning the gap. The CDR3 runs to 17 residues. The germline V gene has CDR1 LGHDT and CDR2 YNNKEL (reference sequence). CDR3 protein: CASSQDLAPEFTDTQYF. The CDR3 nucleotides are TGTGCCAGCAGCCAAGATCTAGCACCTGAGTTCACAGATACGCAGTATTTT.

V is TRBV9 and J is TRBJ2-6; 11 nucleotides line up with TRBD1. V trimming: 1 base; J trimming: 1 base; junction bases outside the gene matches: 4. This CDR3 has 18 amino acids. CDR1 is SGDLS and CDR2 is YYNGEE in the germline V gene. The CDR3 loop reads CASSVRTGGESGANVLTF. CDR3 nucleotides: TGTGCCAGCAGCGTAAGGACAGGGGGCGAGTCTGGGGCCAACGTCCTGACTTTC.

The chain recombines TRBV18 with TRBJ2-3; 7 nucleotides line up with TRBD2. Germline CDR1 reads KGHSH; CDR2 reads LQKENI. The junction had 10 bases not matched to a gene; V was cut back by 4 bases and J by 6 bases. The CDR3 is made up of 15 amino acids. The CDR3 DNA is TGTGCCAGCTCACACCGGAGGGAGGGCGTGGATACGCAGTATTTT. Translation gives CASSHRREGVDTQYF.

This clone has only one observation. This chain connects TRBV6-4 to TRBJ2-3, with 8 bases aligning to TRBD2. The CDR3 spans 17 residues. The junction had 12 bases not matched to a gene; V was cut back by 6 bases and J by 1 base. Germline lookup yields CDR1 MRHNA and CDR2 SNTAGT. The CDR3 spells CASSLTSGGGGTDTQYF. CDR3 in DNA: TGTGCCAGCAGCTTAACTAGCGGCGGCGGAGGCACAGATACGCAGTATTTT.

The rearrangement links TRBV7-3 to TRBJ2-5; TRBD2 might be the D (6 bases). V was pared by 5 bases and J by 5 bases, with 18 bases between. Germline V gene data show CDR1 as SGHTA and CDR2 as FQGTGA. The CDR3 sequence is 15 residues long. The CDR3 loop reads CASSMLGGPEETQYF. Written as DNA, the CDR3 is TGTGCCAGCAGCATGCTCGGAGGGCCCGAGGAGACCCAGTACTTC.

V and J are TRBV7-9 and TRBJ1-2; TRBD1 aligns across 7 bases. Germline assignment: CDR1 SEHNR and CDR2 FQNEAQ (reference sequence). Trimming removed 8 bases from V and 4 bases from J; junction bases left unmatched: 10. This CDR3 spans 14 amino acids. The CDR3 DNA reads TGTGCCAGCCAAGGGGGCGCAATGCCCTATGGCTACACCTTC. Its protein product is CASQGGAMPYGYTF.

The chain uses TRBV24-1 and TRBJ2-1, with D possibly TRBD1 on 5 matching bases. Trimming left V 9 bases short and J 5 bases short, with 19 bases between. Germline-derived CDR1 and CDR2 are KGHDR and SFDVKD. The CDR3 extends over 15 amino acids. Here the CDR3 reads CATQWGRDFNNEQFF. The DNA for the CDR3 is TGTGCCACCCAGTGGGGCAGGGATTTCAACAATGAGCAGTTCTTC.

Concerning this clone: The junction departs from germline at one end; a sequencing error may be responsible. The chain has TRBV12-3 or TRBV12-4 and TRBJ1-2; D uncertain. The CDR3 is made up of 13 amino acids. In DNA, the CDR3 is TGTGCCAGCAGGGCTATGGACGACTACGGCTACACCTTC. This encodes CASRAMDDYGYTF.

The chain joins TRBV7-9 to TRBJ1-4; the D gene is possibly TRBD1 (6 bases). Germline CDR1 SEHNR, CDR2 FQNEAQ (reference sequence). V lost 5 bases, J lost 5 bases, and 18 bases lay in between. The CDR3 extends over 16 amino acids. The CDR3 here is CASSTGGGQGNEKLFF. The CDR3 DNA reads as TGTGCCAGCAGCACGGGAGGGGGGCAAGGGAATGAAAAACTGTTTTTT. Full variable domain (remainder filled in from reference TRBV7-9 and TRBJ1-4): DTGVSQNPRHKITKRGQNVTFRCDPISEHNRLYWYRQTLGQGPEFLTYFQNEAQLEKSRLLSDRFSAERPKGSFSTLEIQRTEQGDSAMYLCASSTGGGQGNEKLFFGSGTQLSVL.

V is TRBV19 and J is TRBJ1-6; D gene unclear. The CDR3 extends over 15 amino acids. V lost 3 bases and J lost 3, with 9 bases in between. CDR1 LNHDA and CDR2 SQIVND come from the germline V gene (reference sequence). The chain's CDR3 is CASSIQKNYNSPLHF. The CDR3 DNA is TGTGCCAGTAGTATTCAGAAAAACTATAATTCACCCCTCCACTTT.

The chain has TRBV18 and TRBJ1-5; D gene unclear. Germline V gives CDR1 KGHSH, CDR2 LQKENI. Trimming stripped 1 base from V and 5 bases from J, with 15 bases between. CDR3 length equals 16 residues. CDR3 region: CASSPRRTGIHQPQHF. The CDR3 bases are TGTGCCAGCTCACCACGTCGAACGGGGATTCATCAGCCCCAGCATTTT.

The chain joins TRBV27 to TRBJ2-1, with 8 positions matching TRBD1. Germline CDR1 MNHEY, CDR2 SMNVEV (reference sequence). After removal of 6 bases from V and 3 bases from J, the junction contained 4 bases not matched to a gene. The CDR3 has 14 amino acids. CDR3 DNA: TGTGCCAGCAGCCGACAGGGGTACTACAATGAGCAGTTCTTC. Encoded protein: CASSRQGYYNEQFF.

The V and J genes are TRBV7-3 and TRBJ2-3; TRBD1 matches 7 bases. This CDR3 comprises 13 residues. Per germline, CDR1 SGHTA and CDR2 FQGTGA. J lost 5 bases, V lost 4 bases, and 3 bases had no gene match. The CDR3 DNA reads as TGTGCCAGCAGCTATAGACAGGGAGATACGCAGTATTTT. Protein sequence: CASSYRQGDTQYF.

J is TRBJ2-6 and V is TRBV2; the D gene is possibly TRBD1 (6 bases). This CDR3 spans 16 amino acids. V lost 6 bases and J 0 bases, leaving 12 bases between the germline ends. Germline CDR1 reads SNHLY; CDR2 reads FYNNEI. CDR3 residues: CASRPGVNSGANVLTF. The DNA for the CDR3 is TGTGCCAGCAGGCCAGGGGTTAACTCTGGGGCCAACGTCCTGACTTTC.

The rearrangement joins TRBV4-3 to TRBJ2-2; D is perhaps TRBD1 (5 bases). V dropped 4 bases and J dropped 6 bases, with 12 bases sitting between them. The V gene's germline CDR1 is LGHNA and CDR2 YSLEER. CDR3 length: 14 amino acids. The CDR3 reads CASSPIQGAGELFF. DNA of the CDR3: TGCGCCAGCAGCCCGATTCAGGGTGCCGGGGAGCTGTTTTTT.

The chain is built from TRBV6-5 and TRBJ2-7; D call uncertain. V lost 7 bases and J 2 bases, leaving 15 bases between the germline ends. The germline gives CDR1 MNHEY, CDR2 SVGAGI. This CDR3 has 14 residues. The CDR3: CASITLGPAYEQYF. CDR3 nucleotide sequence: TGTGCCAGCATTACCCTAGGCCCAGCCTACGAGCAGTACTTC.

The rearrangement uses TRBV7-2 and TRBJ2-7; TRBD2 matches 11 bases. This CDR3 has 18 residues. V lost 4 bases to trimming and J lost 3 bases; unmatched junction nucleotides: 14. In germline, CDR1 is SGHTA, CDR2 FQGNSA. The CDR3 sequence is CASSSDKRVSGRVYEQYF. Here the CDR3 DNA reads TGTGCCAGCAGCTCCGACAAACGGGTTAGCGGGAGGGTCTACGAGCAGTACTTC.

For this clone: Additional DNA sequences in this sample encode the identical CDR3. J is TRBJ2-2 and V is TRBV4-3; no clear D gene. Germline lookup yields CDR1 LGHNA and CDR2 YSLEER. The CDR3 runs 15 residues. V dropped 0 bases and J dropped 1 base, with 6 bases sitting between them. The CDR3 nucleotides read TGCGCCAGCAGCCAAGATAGACAGAACACCGGGGAGCTGTTTTTT. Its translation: CASSQDRQNTGELFF.